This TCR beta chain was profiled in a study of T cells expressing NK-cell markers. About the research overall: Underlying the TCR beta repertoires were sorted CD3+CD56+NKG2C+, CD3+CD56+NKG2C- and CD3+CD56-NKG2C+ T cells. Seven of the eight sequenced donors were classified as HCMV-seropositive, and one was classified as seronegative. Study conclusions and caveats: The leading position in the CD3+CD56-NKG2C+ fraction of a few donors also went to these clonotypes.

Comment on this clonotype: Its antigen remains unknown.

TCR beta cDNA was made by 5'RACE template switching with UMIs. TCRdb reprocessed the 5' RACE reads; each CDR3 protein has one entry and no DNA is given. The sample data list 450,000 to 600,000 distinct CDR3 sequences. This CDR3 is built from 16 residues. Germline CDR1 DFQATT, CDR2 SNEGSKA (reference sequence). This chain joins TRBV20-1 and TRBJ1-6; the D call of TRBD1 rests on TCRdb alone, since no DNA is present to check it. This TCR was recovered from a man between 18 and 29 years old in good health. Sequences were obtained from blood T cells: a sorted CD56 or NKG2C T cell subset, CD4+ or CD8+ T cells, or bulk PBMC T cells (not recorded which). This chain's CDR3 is CSASRGGGSYNSPLHF.